Shown below are 15 T cell receptor beta chains from a single sample sequenced in a study of blood T cells in healthy people across ages. The second PCR ran about 6 to 12 cycles with a sample-barcoded 5' primer and J-beta primers. TCRdb analysed the 5' RACE reads with MiXCR anew, one entry per CDR3 protein. The sample records about 1.7 million distinct CDR3 sequences, under 30% being singletons. Sequenced: blood. Receptors originate from a woman under 40 in good health.

This clonotype has just a few counts. The chain links TRBV7-9 to TRBJ2-5, with 13 nucleotides matching TRBD2. Germline loops: CDR1 SEHNR, CDR2 FQNEAQ (reference sequence). CDR3 length equals 15 residues. J was trimmed by 4 bases and V by 5 bases; bases with no gene match: 4. The chain's CDR3 is CASSRTSGSRETQYF. The DNA of the CDR3 is TGTGCCAGCAGCCGGACTAGCGGGAGTCGAGAGACCCAGTACTTC. The full variable domain, completed using reference TRBV7-9 and TRBJ2-5, is DTGVSQNPRHKITKRGQNVTFRCDPISEHNRLYWYRQTLGQGPEFLTYFQNEAQLEKSRLLSDRFSAERPKGSFSTLEIQRTEQGDSAMYLCASSRTSGSRETQYFGPGTRLLVL.

CDR3: CASSPSSGSTYEQYF. In DNA form, the CDR3 reads TGTGCCAGCAGCCCTTCTAGCGGGAGTACGTATGAGCAGTACTTC. This sequence joins TRBV9 and TRBJ2-4; 10 nucleotides align to TRBD2. CDR1 SGDLS and CDR2 YYNGEE come from the germline V gene. V shed 4 bases and J 13 bases; nucleotides not matched to a gene: 14. The length of the CDR3 is 15 residues.

As regards this clonotype: This may be a read error: a much more frequent sequence differs by one nucleotide. The genes are TRBV6-2 or TRBV6-3 and TRBJ2-5, with 7 bases fitting TRBD2. The J call may be faulty, since TRBJ2-7 better matches the DNA end. The CDR3 is 15 amino acids. Germline V gives CDR1 MNHEY, CDR2 SVGEGT. DNA of the CDR3: TGTGCCAGCAGTTATCTCGGGCGGGAGTTTGACGAGCAGTACTTC. It specifies CASSYLGREFDEQYF.

This chain joins TRBV5-1 and TRBJ2-5; D call uncertain. The germline V gene encodes CDR1 SGHRS and CDR2 YFSETQ. This CDR3 spans 15 amino acids. With 0 bases removed from V and 5 bases from J, the gap between germline ends came to 14 bases. The chain's CDR3 is CASSLDGRASETQYF. CDR3 coding DNA: TGCGCCAGCAGCTTGGATGGTCGAGCCAGCGAGACCCAGTACTTC.

The chain joins TRBV9 to TRBJ2-1, with 7 nucleotides matching TRBD1. Germline values: CDR1 SGDLS, CDR2 YYNGEE. The CDR3 extends over 16 amino acids. Unmatched junction bases numbered 10, after V lost 0 bases and J lost 7 bases. For the CDR3, the DNA is TGTGCCAGCAGCGTAGGAAACAGGGGCCGGAGAAATGAGCAGTTCTTC. Its translation is CASSVGNRGRRNEQFF. Supplemented by reference TRBV9 and TRBJ2-1, the full variable domain reads DSGVTQTPKHLITATGQRVTLRCSPRSGDLSVYWYQQSLDQGLQFLIQYYNGEERAKGNILERFSAQQFPDLHSELNLSSLELGDSALYFCASSVGNRGRRNEQFFGPGTRLTVL.

In regard to this clonotype: A much more abundant neighbour one base away suggests this may be a read error. V usage is TRBV6-4 and J usage is TRBJ2-7; 8 bases align to TRBD1. Trimming at V came to 2 bases and at J to 3 bases, leaving 6 bases not matched to a gene. The CDR3 is made up of 15 amino acids. From germline, CDR1 is MRHNA and CDR2 SNTAGT. CDR3 amino acids: CASSDRDRGDYEQYF. CDR3 DNA: TGTGCCAGCAGTGACCGCGACAGGGGAGACTACGAGCAGTACTTC.

This clonotype was recorded at least ten times. CDR3 protein: CASSVENQGPYEQYF. The CDR3 DNA reads as TGTGCCAGCAGCGTAGAAAATCAAGGACCCTACGAGCAGTACTTC. This sequence joins TRBV9 and TRBJ2-7; D gene ambiguous. V was trimmed by 0 bases and J by 2 bases, leaving 12 bases between them. Germline V gene data show CDR1 as SGDLS and CDR2 as YYNGEE. This CDR3 comprises 15 residues.

The genes are TRBV28 and TRBJ2-5; the D call may be TRBD1 or TRBD2 (6 bases each). The J call is uncertain, as TRBJ2-7 better fits the DNA end. CDR3 length equals 12 residues. Germline CDR1 is MDHEN and CDR2 is SYDVKM. The CDR3: CASSFSGAEQYF. CDR3 bases: TGTGCCAGCAGTTTCTCGGGGGCCGAGCAGTACTTC.

This clonotype occurred a few times. The chain employs TRBV7-9 and TRBJ2-3; 9 positions agree with TRBD1. After removal of 4 bases from V and 6 bases from J, the junction contained 14 bases not matched to a gene. Per germline, CDR1 SEHNR and CDR2 FQNEAQ (reference sequence). The CDR3 consists of 17 residues. Here the CDR3 DNA reads TGTGCCAGCAGCTACCGAGTTGGGACAGGGAGTAAGGATACGCAGTATTTT. The encoded protein is CASSYRVGTGSKDTQYF.

Many counts were recorded for this clonotype. Mismatch with germline at one junction end may stem from a read error. This chain uses TRBV7-9 with TRBJ2-1; D remains unclear. Looked up from germline, CDR1 is SEHNR and CDR2 is FQNEAQ (reference sequence). This CDR3 has 15 residues. CDR3: CASSLVAVSYNEQFF. In DNA, the CDR3 is TGCGCCAGCAGCTTGGTGGCAGTCTCCTACAATGAGCAGTTCTTC.

This clonotype was detected many times. The chain is built from TRBV28 and TRBJ2-7, with 10 bases fitting TRBD1. This CDR3 spans 14 amino acids. CDR1 MDHEN and CDR2 SYDVKM come from the germline V gene. V lost 4 bases and J lost 4; bases outside the gene matches: 4. The CDR3 region has the DNA TGTGCCAGCAGTTGGACAGGGGGAGGGTACGAGCAGTACTTC. Translated: CASSWTGGGYEQYF.

The chain employs TRBV12-3 or TRBV12-4 and TRBJ2-3, with TRBD2 matching over 16 bases. V lost 4 bases, J lost 13 bases, and 5 bases stayed unmatched. The CDR3 consists of 14 residues. The CDR3 DNA reads TGTGCCAGCAGTTCCGGGACTAGCGGGAGGGATAAGTATTTT. Its protein is CASSSGTSGRDKYF.

J is TRBJ2-1 and V is TRBV11-2, with 8 nucleotides matching TRBD2. The V gene's germline CDR1 is SGHAT and CDR2 FQNNGV. This CDR3 is 15 amino acids long. V was clipped by 0 bases and J by 7 bases; unmatched bases: 5. The CDR3 region is CASSLDGGRRNEQFF. The CDR3 DNA is TGTGCCAGCAGCTTAGACGGCGGGAGGAGGAATGAGCAGTTCTTC.

In the case of this clonotype: Just one base apart from a much larger clone, this may be a read error. V usage is TRBV12-3 or TRBV12-4 and J usage is TRBJ2-1; a possible D gene is TRBD2 (6 bases). Trimming stripped 3 bases from V and 2 bases from J, with 14 bases between. The CDR3 is 16 residues long. The CDR3 region has the DNA TGTGCCAGCAGTTTTAGACGGGGGTTCGCCTACAATGAGCAGTTCTTC. This translates into CASSFRRGFAYNEQFF.

This clonotype was counted many times. The genes are TRBV29-1 and TRBJ2-1, with D tentatively TRBD2 (5 bases). Trimming removed 6 bases from V and 3 bases from J, with 18 bases in between. Looked up from germline, CDR1 is SQVTM and CDR2 is ANQGSEA. The CDR3 has 15 residues. In DNA, the CDR3 is TGCAGCGTGCCCCTGACTACCCGGTACTACAATGAGCAGTTCTTC. It is translated as CSVPLTTRYYNEQFF.